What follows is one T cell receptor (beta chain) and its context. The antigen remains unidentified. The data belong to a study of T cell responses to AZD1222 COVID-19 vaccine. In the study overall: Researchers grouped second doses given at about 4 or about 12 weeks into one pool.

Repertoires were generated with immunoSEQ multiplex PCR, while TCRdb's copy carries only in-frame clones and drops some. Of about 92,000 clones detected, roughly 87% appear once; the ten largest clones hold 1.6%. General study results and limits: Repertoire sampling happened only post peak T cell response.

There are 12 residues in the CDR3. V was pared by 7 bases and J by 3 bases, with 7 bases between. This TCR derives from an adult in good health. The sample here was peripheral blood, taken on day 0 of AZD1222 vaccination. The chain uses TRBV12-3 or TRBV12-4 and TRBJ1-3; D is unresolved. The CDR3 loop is CASTLNGNTIYF. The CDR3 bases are TGTGCCAGCACCCTCAATGGAAACACCATATATTTT.